This TCR beta chain derives from a study of OX40 agonist ivuxolimab in advanced cancers. About the research overall: Administration of intravenous ivuxolimab to patients occurred every 2 weeks at 0.01 to 10 mg/kg. People in dose escalation had one of these cancers: hepatocellular carcinoma, melanoma, renal cell or head and neck cancer.

Patients who had autoimmune disease history or got systemic immunosuppression were left out. Data came from immunoSEQ multiplex PCR; TCRdb stores just in-frame clones and leaves some out. The sample consists of 48,000 or so clones, about 87% of them appearing once. The sample consisted of CD4+ or CD8+ T cells sorted from blood, taken in a trial of the OX40 agonist ivuxolimab. This TCR came from an adult with an advanced solid tumor such as melanoma, head and neck, liver or kidney cancer.

CDR3 nucleotides: TGTGCCAGCAGTTTAGATAGGAAGGCTGAAGCTTTCTTT. Protein sequence: CASSLDRKAEAFF. The rearrangement joins TRBV28 to TRBJ1-1; no definite D call. CDR3 length: 13 amino acids. The V gene lost 2 bases and the J gene lost 6 bases, with 10 bases spanning the gap. The V gene's germline CDR1 is MDHEN and CDR2 SYDVKM.